Listed below are T cell receptor beta chains from one sample, sequenced in a study of blood T cell repertoires in COVID-19. Profiling relied on immunoSEQ multiplex PCR, and the TCRdb table lists in-frame clones only, not all of them. Of fewer than 110,000 clones in the sample, over 80% were seen once. Sample: peripheral blood. The receptors shown here come from a man aged 50-59 years with active COVID-19. The CDR3 runs from the conserved cysteine through the conserved F or W. A D gene is named only where the DNA matches it firmly. Some rows mark clone size as missing; the rest say once, few, many or name a class of expanded clone.

v_gene	d_gene	abundance	j_gene	CDR3aa	CDR3nt
TRBV4-1	.	.	TRBJ2-2	CASSQERTAGELFF	TGCGCCAGCAGCCAAGAAAGGACTGCCGGGGAGCTGTTTTTT
TRBV10-3	.	.	TRBJ2-1	CAISPREEGEQFF	TGTGCCATCAGCCCCCGAGAGGAAGGTGAGCAGTTCTTC
TRBV5-8	TRBD1	few	TRBJ1-6	CASSLSGTGYSPLHF	TGTGCCAGCAGCTTATCCGGGACAGGGTATTCACCCCTCCACTTT
TRBV19	TRBD1	.	TRBJ1-2	CASSDRGQTGGYTF	TGTGCCAGTAGTGACAGGGGGCAGACTGGGGGCTACACCTTC
TRBV28	.	.	TRBJ1-1	CASSSPGTSEAFF	TGTGCCAGCAGTTCGCCCGGGACAAGTGAAGCTTTCTTT
TRBV18	.	.	TRBJ1-4	CASSRGTPVSEKLFF	TGTGCCAGCTCACGGGGGACACCTGTTAGTGAAAAACTGTTTTTT
TRBV2	TRBD1	few	TRBJ1-5	CASSGQGAVQPQHF	TGTGCCAGCAGTGGACAGGGGGCCGTTCAGCCCCAGCATTTT
TRBV12-3/TRBV12-4	.	.	TRBJ2-3	CASSRGHTDTQYF	TGTGCCAGCAGTAGGGGACACACAGATACGCAGTATTTT
TRBV28	TRBD2	.	TRBJ2-3	CASTSTSSSDTQYF	TGTGCCAGCACTTCGACTAGCAGCTCAGATACGCAGTATTTT
TRBV2	TRBD1	.	TRBJ1-6	CASWSATGKGSPLHF	TGTGCCAGCTGGAGCGCGACAGGGAAAGGATCACCCCTCCACTTT
TRBV5-1	TRBD2	once	TRBJ2-1	CASSFGLVINEQFF	TGCGCCAGCAGCTTTGGACTAGTAATCAATGAGCAGTTCTTC
TRBV14	TRBD2	.	TRBJ2-7	CASSQYSGREQYF	TGTGCCAGCAGCCAATATAGCGGGAGAGAGCAGTACTTC
TRBV3-1/TRBV3-2	TRBD1	.	TRBJ1-2	CASSRGQAANYGYTF	TGTGCCAGCAGCCGGGGACAGGCAGCTAACTATGGCTACACCTTC
TRBV7-2	TRBD1	.	TRBJ2-7	CASSLGTGSYEQYF	TGTGCCAGCAGCTTAGGGACAGGGTCGTACGAGCAGTACTTC